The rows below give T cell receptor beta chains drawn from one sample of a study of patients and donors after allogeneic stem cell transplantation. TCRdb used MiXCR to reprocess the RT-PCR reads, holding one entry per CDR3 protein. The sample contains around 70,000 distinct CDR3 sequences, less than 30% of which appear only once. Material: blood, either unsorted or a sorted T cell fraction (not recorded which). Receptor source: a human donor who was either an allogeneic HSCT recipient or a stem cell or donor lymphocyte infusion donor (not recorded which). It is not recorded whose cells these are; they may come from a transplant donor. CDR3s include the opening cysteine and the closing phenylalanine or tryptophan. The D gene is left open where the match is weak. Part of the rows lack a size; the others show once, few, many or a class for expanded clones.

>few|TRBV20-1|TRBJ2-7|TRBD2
CSARDGRAWEQYF
TGCAGTGCTAGGGACGGGAGGGCCTGGGAGCAGTACTTC
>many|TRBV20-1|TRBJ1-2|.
CSAPMQQGFYGYTF
TGCAGTGCTCCCATGCAGCAGGGGTTCTATGGCTACACCTTC
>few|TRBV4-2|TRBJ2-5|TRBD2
CASSQGTPGGLETQYF
TGTGCCAGCAGCCAAGGGACCCCGGGGGGGTTAGAGACCCAGTACTTC
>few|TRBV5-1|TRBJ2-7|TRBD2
CASSSPGLAYEQYF
TGCGCCAGCAGCTCGCCGGGACTAGCCTACGAGCAGTACTTC
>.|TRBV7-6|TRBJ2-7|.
CASSLQGDYEQYF
TGTGCCAGCAGCTTACAGGGCGACTACGAGCAGTACTTC
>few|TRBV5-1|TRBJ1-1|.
CASSTRDASEAFF
TGCGCCAGCAGTACCCGGGACGCCTCTGAAGCTTTCTTT
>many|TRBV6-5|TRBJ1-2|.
CASTKQGGGYTF
TGTGCCAGCACCAAGCAGGGTGGGGGCTACACCTTC
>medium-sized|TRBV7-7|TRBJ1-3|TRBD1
CASSDRDREHSGNTIYF
TGTGCCAGCAGCGACCGGGACAGGGAACACTCTGGAAACACCATATATTTT
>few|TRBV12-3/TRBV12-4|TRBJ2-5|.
CASSFAETQYF
TGTGCCAGCAGTTTTGCGGAGACCCAGTACTTC
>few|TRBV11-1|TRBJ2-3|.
CASSLDGTDTQYF
TGTGCCAGCAGCTTAGATGGCACAGATACGCAGTATTTT
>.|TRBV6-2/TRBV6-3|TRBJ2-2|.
CAIGNTGELFF
TGTGCCATAGGGAACACCGGGGAGCTGTTTTTT
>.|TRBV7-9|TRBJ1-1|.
CASSSADRRNTEAFF
TGTGCCAGCAGCTCAGCGGACCGCCGGAACACTGAAGCTTTCTTT
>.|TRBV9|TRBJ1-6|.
CASNAMDSPLHF
TGTGCCAGCAATGCTATGGATTCACCCCTCCACTTT
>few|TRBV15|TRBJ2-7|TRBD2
CATSEAGPYEQYF
TGTGCCACCAGCGAAGCGGGGCCCTACGAGCAGTACTTC
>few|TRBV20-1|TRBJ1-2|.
CSAGLAGPYGYTF
TGCAGTGCTGGGCTTGCAGGGCCATATGGCTACACCTTC
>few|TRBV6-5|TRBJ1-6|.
CASSYSFLGFVPSSYNSPLHF
TGTGCCAGCAGTTACTCATTTCTGGGGTTTGTCCCCAGCTCCTATAATTCACCCCTCCACTTT
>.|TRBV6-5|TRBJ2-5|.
CASSYSNRGLQETQYF
TGTGCCAGCAGTTACTCGAATCGAGGCCTCCAAGAGACCCAGTACTTC
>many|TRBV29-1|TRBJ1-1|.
CSGGGLNTEAFF
TGCAGCGGCGGGGGTTTGAACACTGAAGCTTTCTTT
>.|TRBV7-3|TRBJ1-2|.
CASSFPGFYGYTF
TGTGCCAGCAGCTTTCCCGGATTCTATGGCTACACCTTC
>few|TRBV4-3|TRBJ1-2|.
CASSPGTVGLGYTF
TGCGCCAGCAGCCCCGGCACGGTGGGGTTGGGCTACACCTTC
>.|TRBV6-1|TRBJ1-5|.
CASSGTAQPQHF
TGTGCCAGCAGTGGGACAGCTCAGCCCCAGCATTTT
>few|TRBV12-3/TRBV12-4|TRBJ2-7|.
CASSLGREQYF
TGTGCCAGCAGTTTAGGTCGCGAGCAGTACTTC
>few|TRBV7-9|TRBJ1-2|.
CASSPNEPYGYTF
TGTGCCAGCAGCCCCAACGAGCCGTATGGCTACACCTTC
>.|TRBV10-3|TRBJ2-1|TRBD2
CAINLAGGSRDEQFF
TGTGCCATCAACCTAGCGGGAGGAAGTCGGGATGAGCAGTTCTTC
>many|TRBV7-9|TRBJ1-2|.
CASSVQKGGFGYTF
TGTGCCAGCAGCGTCCAGAAGGGGGGGTTTGGCTACACCTTC
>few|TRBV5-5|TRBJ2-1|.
CASSRLHRDEQFF
TGTGCCAGCAGCCGCCTTCACAGGGATGAGCAGTTCTTC
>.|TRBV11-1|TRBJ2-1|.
CASSLVVASDYNEQFF
TGTGCCAGCAGCCTAGTGGTAGCGAGTGACTACAATGAGCAGTTCTTC
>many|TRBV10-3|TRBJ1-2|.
CAIREGYYGYTF
TGTGCCATCAGGGAGGGATACTATGGCTACACCTTC
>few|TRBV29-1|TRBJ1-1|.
CSADSVNTEAFF
TGCAGCGCTGACAGTGTGAACACTGAAGCTTTCTTT
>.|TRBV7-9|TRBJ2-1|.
CASSLVRVNDNNEQFF
TGTGCCAGCAGCTTGGTTAGGGTTAACGATAACAATGAGCAGTTCTTC
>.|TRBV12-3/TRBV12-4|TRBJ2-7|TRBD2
CASSPPLAGIYEQYF
TGTGCCAGCAGCCCTCCACTAGCGGGTATCTACGAGCAGTACTTC
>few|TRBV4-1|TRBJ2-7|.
CASSQEPGWGVGLYEQYF
TGCGCCAGCAGCCAAGAGCCTGGGTGGGGAGTAGGCCTCTACGAGCAGTACTTC
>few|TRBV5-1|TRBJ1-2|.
CASSLTVASSNYGYTF
TGCGCCAGCAGCTTGACTGTCGCCTCATCTAACTATGGCTACACCTTC
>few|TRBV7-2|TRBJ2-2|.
CASSPQGAGWNTGELFF
TGTGCCAGCAGCCCCCAAGGGGCAGGGTGGAACACCGGGGAGCTGTTTTTT
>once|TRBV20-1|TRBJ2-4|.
CSAPLGSLAKNIQYF
TGCAGTGCTCCTCTCGGGTCTCTAGCCAAAAACATTCAGTACTTC
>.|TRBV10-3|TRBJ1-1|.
CAISVDLRTEAFF
TGTGCCATCAGTGTGGACCTGAGGACTGAAGCTTTCTTT
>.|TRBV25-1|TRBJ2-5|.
CASSEESLASRYQETQYF
TGTGCCAGCAGTGAAGAATCGTTGGCAAGCAGGTACCAAGAGACCCAGTACTTC
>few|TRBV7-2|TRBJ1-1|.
CASSLLGSPMNTEAFF
TGTGCCAGCAGCTTACTGGGAAGTCCTATGAACACTGAAGCTTTCTTT
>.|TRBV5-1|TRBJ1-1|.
CASSPGQLFFPNTEAFF
TGCGCCAGCAGCCCGGGACAATTATTTTTCCCGAACACTGAAGCTTTCTTT
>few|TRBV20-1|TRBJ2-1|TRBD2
CSAPHRTSPANEQFF
TGCAGTGCTCCCCACCGGACTAGCCCGGCTAATGAGCAGTTCTTC